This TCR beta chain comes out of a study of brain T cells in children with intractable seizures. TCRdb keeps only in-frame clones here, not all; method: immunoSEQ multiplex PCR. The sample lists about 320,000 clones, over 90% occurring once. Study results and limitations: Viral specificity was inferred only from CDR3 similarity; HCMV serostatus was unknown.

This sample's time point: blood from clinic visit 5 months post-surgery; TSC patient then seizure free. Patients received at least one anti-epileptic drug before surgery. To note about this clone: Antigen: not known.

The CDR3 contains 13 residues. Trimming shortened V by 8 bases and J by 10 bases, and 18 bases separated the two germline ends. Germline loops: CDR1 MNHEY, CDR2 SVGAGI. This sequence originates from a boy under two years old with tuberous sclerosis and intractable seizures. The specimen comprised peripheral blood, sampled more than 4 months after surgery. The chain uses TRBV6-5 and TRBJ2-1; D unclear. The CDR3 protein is CASRKGSRAEQFF. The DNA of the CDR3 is TGTGCCAGCCGAAAAGGCTCGCGTGCCGAGCAGTTCTTC.